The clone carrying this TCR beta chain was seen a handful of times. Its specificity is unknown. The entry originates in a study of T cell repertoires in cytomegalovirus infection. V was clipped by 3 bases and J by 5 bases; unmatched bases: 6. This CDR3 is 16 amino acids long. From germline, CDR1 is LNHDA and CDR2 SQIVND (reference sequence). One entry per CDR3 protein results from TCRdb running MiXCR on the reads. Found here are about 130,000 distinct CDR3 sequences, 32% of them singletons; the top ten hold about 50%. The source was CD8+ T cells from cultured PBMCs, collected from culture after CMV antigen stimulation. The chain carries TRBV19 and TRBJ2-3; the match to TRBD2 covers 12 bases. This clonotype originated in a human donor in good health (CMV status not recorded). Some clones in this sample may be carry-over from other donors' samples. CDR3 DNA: TGTGCCAGTAGTATCACTAGCGGGGGGAGTGTAGATACGCAGTATTTT. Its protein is CASSITSGGSVDTQYF.